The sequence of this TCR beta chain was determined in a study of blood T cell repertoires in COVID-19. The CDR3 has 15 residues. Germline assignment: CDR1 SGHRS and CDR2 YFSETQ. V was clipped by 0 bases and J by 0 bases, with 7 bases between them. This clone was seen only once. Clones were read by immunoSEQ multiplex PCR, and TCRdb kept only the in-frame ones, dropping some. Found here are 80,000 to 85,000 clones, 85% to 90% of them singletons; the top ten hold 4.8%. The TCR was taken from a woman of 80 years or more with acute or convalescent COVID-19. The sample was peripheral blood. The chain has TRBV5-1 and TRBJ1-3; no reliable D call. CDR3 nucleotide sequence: TGCGCCAGCAGCTTGGCCGGGTCCTCTGGAAACACCATATATTTT. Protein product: CASSLAGSSGNTIYF.